The 30 T cell receptor beta chains below all came from one sample that was sequenced in a study of cytomegalovirus exposure and HLA in healthy donors. It was with 60 Vbeta and 13 Jbeta primers that the PCR ran. Measured with immunoSEQ multiplex PCR; TCRdb has only the in-frame clones, and not every one. The table has about 160,000 clones, roughly 80% seen once. The sequencing input was PBMCs. Source of these receptors: a woman in her 50s in good health and CMV-seronegative.

The chain is built from TRBV5-1 and TRBJ2-2; 8 positions agree with TRBD2. V trimming: 1 base; J trimming: 8 bases; junction bases outside the gene matches: 7. The CDR3 is made up of 15 amino acids. The germline CDR1 and CDR2 sequences are SGHRS and YFSETQ. CDR3 coding DNA: TGCGCCAGCAGCTTGTCGGACGGGGGGGCTGGGGAGCTGTTTTTT. This gives the protein CASSLSDGGAGELFF.

V usage is TRBV19 and J usage is TRBJ2-1; 11 nucleotides agree with TRBD2. V was clipped by 9 bases and J by 5 bases; unmatched bases: 15. Germline loops: CDR1 LNHDA, CDR2 SQIVND (reference sequence). The CDR3 runs to 17 residues. DNA for the CDR3: TGTGCCAGACACCCCCAGGCTAGCGGGAGGCCCGACAATGAGCAGTTCTTC. It specifies CARHPQASGRPDNEQFF.

This chain uses TRBV6-5 with TRBJ1-2, with TRBD1 as a possible D gene (5 bases). This CDR3 is built from 11 residues. Trimming cost V 5 bases and J 6 bases, with 7 bases left between them. From germline, CDR1 is MNHEY and CDR2 SVGAGI. In nucleotides, the CDR3 is TGTGCCAGCAGTGCCAGGGATGGCTACACCTTC. This sequence encodes CASSARDGYTF.

V is TRBV29-1 and J is TRBJ2-1, with D tentatively TRBD1 (5 bases). The CDR3 has 13 amino acids. V lost 4 bases and J 6 bases, leaving 13 bases between the germline ends. CDR1 is SQVTM, CDR2 ANQGSEA, per germline. The CDR3 here is CSVAGRQGNEQFF. CDR3 coding DNA: TGCAGCGTTGCGGGTCGGCAGGGCAATGAGCAGTTCTTC.

This chain connects TRBV30 to TRBJ1-5; D is possibly TRBD1 (5 bases). Trimming shortened V by 4 bases and J by 6 bases, and 16 bases separated the two germline ends. The CDR3 consists of 14 residues. Per the germline V gene, CDR1 is GTSNPN and CDR2 is SVGIG (reference sequence). CDR3 DNA sequence: TGTGCCTGGACCCTGGGGGGGACGAGTCAGCCCCAGCATTTT. It yields the protein CAWTLGGTSQPQHF.

The chain employs TRBV18 and TRBJ1-4; weak D call: TRBD1 (5 bases). The V gene's germline CDR1 is KGHSH and CDR2 LQKENI. Trimming stripped 3 bases from V and 5 bases from J, with 19 bases between. This CDR3 is 17 amino acids long. CDR3 sequence (DNA): TGTGCCAGCTCACCCACTCCCGAGACGGGACTCAATGAAAAACTGTTTTTT. This encodes CASSPTPETGLNEKLFF.

This chain joins TRBV19 and TRBJ2-3, with 7 nucleotides matching TRBD1. Per the germline V gene, CDR1 is LNHDA and CDR2 is SQIVND (reference sequence). With 4 bases clipped from V and 10 bases from J, the junction kept 2 bases outside the gene matches. This CDR3 contains 11 residues. The CDR3 reads CASSTTGPQYF. In nucleotides, the CDR3 is TGTGCCAGTAGTACGACAGGGCCGCAGTATTTT.

The chain joins TRBV5-1 to TRBJ2-1; TRBD2 aligns across 13 bases. The V gene's germline CDR1 is SGHRS and CDR2 YFSETQ. J lost 2 bases, V lost 3 bases, and 8 bases had no gene match. This CDR3 is 18 amino acids long. CDR3 sequence reads: CASSSLAGGILTYNEQFF. In DNA, the CDR3 is TGCGCCAGCAGCTCACTAGCGGGGGGGATTTTAACCTACAATGAGCAGTTCTTC.

This clone is a singleton in its sample. The V gene is TRBV6-1, the J gene TRBJ1-2, with 10 positions matching TRBD1. The CDR3 contains 15 residues. V was pared by 5 bases and J by 4 bases, with 7 bases of the junction left unmatched. Germline V gives CDR1 MNHNS, CDR2 SASEGT. CDR3 nucleotide sequence: TGTGCCAGCAGTCTCCGGACAGGGGGAGGCTATGGCTACACCTTC. This codes for CASSLRTGGGYGYTF.

The rearrangement uses TRBV13 and TRBJ2-1, with a possible D match to TRBD2 (5 bases). There are 15 residues in the CDR3. Trimming pared 7 bases from V and 6 bases from J, leaving 19 bases between. Germline V gene lookup returns CDR1 PRHDT and CDR2 FYEKMQ (reference sequence). CDR3 loop: CASTLARGRLNEQFF. CDR3 DNA: TGTGCCAGCACCCTGGCGCGCGGGCGTCTCAATGAGCAGTTCTTC.

This clone was detected once. The chain joins TRBV28 to TRBJ2-1, with 8 bases that match TRBD2. Germline assignment: CDR1 MDHEN and CDR2 SYDVKM. With V trimmed by 2 bases and J by 9 bases, 9 bases remained unmatched. The CDR3 sequence is 15 residues long. The CDR3 protein is CASSLAGGPVGEQFF. The CDR3 DNA is TGTGCCAGCAGTTTAGCGGGAGGCCCGGTTGGTGAGCAGTTCTTC.

This clone was detected once. The rearrangement joins TRBV28 to TRBJ2-1; maybe TRBD2 (6 bases). The V gene lost 5 bases and the J gene lost 0 bases, with 14 bases spanning the gap. Looked up from germline, CDR1 is MDHEN and CDR2 is SYDVKM. The CDR3 contains 16 residues. CDR3 region: CASSPGLWSSYNEQFF. The CDR3 DNA reads TGTGCCAGCAGTCCGGGACTCTGGAGCTCCTACAATGAGCAGTTCTTC.

A single count supports this clone. The V call is TRBV5-4, the J call TRBJ2-7; 7 bases match TRBD1. V gave up 4 bases and J gave up 3 bases; unmatched junction bases: 4. The CDR3 extends over 13 amino acids. The germline V gene encodes CDR1 SGHNT and CDR2 YYREEE (reference sequence). The CDR3 spells CASSKRQGYEQYF. The DNA for the CDR3 is TGTGCCAGCAGCAAACGACAGGGCTACGAGCAGTACTTC.

The genes are TRBV28 and TRBJ2-7; the D gene is possibly TRBD2 (6 bases). Germline V gene lookup returns CDR1 MDHEN and CDR2 SYDVKM. Deletions cut 6 bases from V and 6 bases from J, with 18 bases between. The CDR3 has 14 amino acids. The CDR3 spells CASRSSAPPGEQYF. The CDR3 DNA sequence: TGTGCCAGCAGGTCTAGCGCGCCTCCGGGCGAGCAGTACTTC.

This clone was detected only a few times. The chain couples TRBV4-3 to TRBJ1-4; D is ambiguous. This CDR3 has 15 residues. The germline gives CDR1 LGHNA, CDR2 YSLEER. Trimming removed 0 bases from V and 5 bases from J, with 10 bases in between. CDR3 DNA sequence: TGCGCCAGCAGCCAAGACAGGCTTCGCAATGAAAAACTGTTTTTT. Translating gives CASSQDRLRNEKLFF.

This rearrangement joins TRBV19 to TRBJ1-1; no clear D. The CDR3 consists of 14 residues. Trimming shortened V by 5 bases and J by 0 bases, and 10 bases separated the two germline ends. The V gene's germline CDR1 is LNHDA and CDR2 SQIVND (reference sequence). CDR3 in amino acids: CASSRYSLNTEAFF. The CDR3 DNA is TGTGCCAGTAGTCGGTACAGCTTGAACACTGAAGCTTTCTTT.

This clone was detected once. The gene calls are TRBV19 and TRBJ2-3; 9 nucleotides align to TRBD2. Trimming took 7 bases from V and 4 from J; bases not matched to a gene: 6. CDR1 LNHDA and CDR2 SQIVND come from the germline V gene (reference sequence). The CDR3 spans 14 residues. The CDR3 nucleotides are TGTGCCAGTAATCTAGCGGGGAGGGCAGATACGCAGTATTTT. Translation: CASNLAGRADTQYF.

The sample holds one count of this clone. This chain uses TRBV9 with TRBJ1-1; possible D gene TRBD1, 6 bases. CDR1 and CDR2 from the germline V gene are SGDLS and YYNGEE. The V and J ends lost 4 bases and 3 bases respectively, with 13 bases between them. CDR3 size: 14 residues. The CDR3: CASSISGADTEAFF. The CDR3 coding sequence is TGTGCCAGCAGCATTTCAGGGGCAGACACTGAAGCTTTCTTT.

The chain recombines TRBV7-9 with TRBJ2-5; D call uncertain. Germline V CDR1 and CDR2: SEHNR, FQNEAQ (reference sequence). This CDR3 has 11 amino acids. The germline V and J ends were trimmed by 3 bases and 5 bases, with 4 bases remaining between them. The CDR3 is CASSFQETQYF. DNA for the CDR3: TGTGCCAGCAGCTTCCAGGAGACCCAGTACTTC.

The genes are TRBV4-3 and TRBJ2-7; 11 nucleotides agree with TRBD2. CDR3 size: 19 residues. Losses at the gene ends were 0 bases for V and 2 bases for J; bases not matched to a gene: 12. Germline-derived CDR1 and CDR2 are LGHNA and YSLEER. CDR3: CASSQDVLAGGPRAYEQYF. The DNA for the CDR3 is TGCGCCAGCAGCCAAGATGTTCTAGCGGGAGGACCCCGGGCCTACGAGCAGTACTTC.

This clone was found a few times. The chain joins TRBV4-2 to TRBJ1-1, with a tentative D call TRBD1 (5 bases). Germline V CDR1 and CDR2: LGHNA, YNFKEQ. This CDR3 spans 15 amino acids. Trimming took off 0 bases at V and 3 bases at J, with 11 bases between the two ends. Written as DNA, the CDR3 is TGTGCCAGCAGCCAAGATAGGGGCCTCGACACTGAAGCTTTCTTT. It encodes CASSQDRGLDTEAFF.

This clone was found once. V gene TRBV5-8 combines with J gene TRBJ1-2; unclear D gene. Trimming pared 4 bases from V and 5 bases from J, leaving 12 bases between. From germline, CDR1 is SGHTS and CDR2 YDEGEE. The CDR3 is made up of 13 amino acids. CDR3 in DNA: TGTGCCAGCAGCCTCGCCAGGTTTTATGGCTACACCTTC. This codes for CASSLARFYGYTF.

The rearrangement uses TRBV5-6 and TRBJ2-7; perhaps TRBD2 as D (5 bases). V lost 3 bases, J lost 5 bases, and 18 bases lay in between. Per germline, CDR1 SGHDT and CDR2 YYEEEE. The CDR3 runs 15 residues. The CDR3 DNA follows: TGTGCCAGCAGCTGGTTCCGGTCGGGGTTACACGAGCAGTACTTC. Encoded protein: CASSWFRSGLHEQYF.

J is TRBJ2-7 and V is TRBV15; the D gene is possibly TRBD1 (5 bases). The V and J ends lost 5 bases and 6 bases respectively, with 17 bases between them. This CDR3 has 14 amino acids. Per the germline V gene, CDR1 is LNHNV and CDR2 is YYDKDF (reference sequence). The CDR3 DNA sequence: TGTGCCACCAGCTACCCAGGGCAAGAGACCGAGCAGTACTTC. Translation gives CATSYPGQETEQYF.

The chain couples TRBV2 to TRBJ1-5; possibly TRBD1 for D (5 bases). This CDR3 comprises 15 residues. Trimming shortened V by 4 bases and J by 6 bases, and 16 bases separated the two germline ends. CDR1 is SNHLY, CDR2 FYNNEI, per germline. The CDR3 here is CASSVRGRALQPQHF. The CDR3 bases are TGTGCCAGCAGTGTTAGGGGCAGGGCCCTTCAGCCCCAGCATTTT.

The J gene is TRBJ2-2, the V gene TRBV27, with 14 bases fitting TRBD2. Trimming removed 9 bases from V and 2 bases from J; junction bases left unmatched: 8. Germline assignment: CDR1 MNHEY and CDR2 SMNVEV (reference sequence). The CDR3 runs to 17 residues. The CDR3 region has the DNA TGTGCCAGGTCGAGCGGACTAGCGGGGGGAAACACCGGGGAGCTGTTTTTT. Translating it yields CARSSGLAGGNTGELFF.

The V and J genes are TRBV6-5 and TRBJ2-2; D might be TRBD2 (7 bases). The V gene's germline CDR1 is MNHEY and CDR2 SVGAGI. Trimming removed 11 bases at V and 7 bases at J, with 14 bases between. This CDR3 has 12 amino acids. The CDR3: CAVGGARGELFF. The CDR3 DNA reads TGTGCCGTTGGGGGGGCGCGCGGGGAGCTGTTTTTT.

This clone has a single count. V is TRBV5-1 and J is TRBJ2-2; 9 nucleotides match TRBD1. The CDR3 length is 16 residues. CDR1 is SGHRS and CDR2 is YFSETQ in the germline V gene. V lost 4 bases, J lost 6 bases, and 10 bases stayed unmatched. CDR3 amino acids: CASSPSTGGVSGELFF. CDR3 nucleotides: TGCGCCAGCAGCCCCTCGACAGGGGGTGTATCCGGGGAGCTGTTTTTT.

V gene TRBV6-5 combines with J gene TRBJ1-1; D is unclear. Looked up from germline, CDR1 is MNHEY and CDR2 is SVGAGI. The ends were cut back, 0 bases at V and 3 bases at J, with 8 bases in the middle. The CDR3 is made up of 14 amino acids. The DNA for the CDR3 is TGTGCCAGCAGTTACTCGCCTGCGGACACTGAAGCTTTCTTT. This sequence encodes CASSYSPADTEAFF.

The CDR3 nucleotides are TGTGCCAGTAGTATGATCCGAGACAGGGAACAGCCCCAGCATTTT. Its protein is CASSMIRDREQPQHF. The chain has TRBV19 and TRBJ1-5; 7 nucleotides align to TRBD1. The V segment lost 3 bases and the J segment 7 bases; nucleotides outside the gene matches: 9. The CDR3 is 15 residues long. CDR1 is LNHDA and CDR2 is SQIVND in the germline V gene (reference sequence).